This TCR beta chain emerged from a study of cytomegalovirus exposure and HLA in healthy donors. Concerning this clone: Antigen unknown.

The PCR made use of 60 Vbeta and 13 Jbeta primers. TCRdb's table, derived via immunoSEQ multiplex PCR, lists solely in-frame clones and lacks some. The sample lists more than 130,000 clones; 77% were seen once. The study's findings and limits: Both high specificity and high sensitivity reportedly marked the classifier's diagnosis of cytomegalovirus status. Under in vitro conditions, a few CMV-associated chains were confirmed as specific for CMV antigens.

Sequenced: PBMCs. The sequence derives from a woman aged 45-65 years in good health and CMV-seronegative.

DNA of the CDR3: TGTGCCAGCAGCATCGGGACAGGGGATATAAATCAGCCCCAGCATTTT. It yields the protein CASSIGTGDINQPQHF. The chain is built from TRBV7-6 and TRBJ1-5; 10 bases are shared with TRBD1. The V gene end was trimmed by 5 bases and the J gene end by 4 bases; junction bases not matched to a gene: 8. The germline V gene has CDR1 SGHVS and CDR2 FNYEAQ. The length of the CDR3 is 16 residues.